The 28 T cell receptor beta chains below come from one sample, sequenced in a study of T cell responses to AZD1222 COVID-19 vaccine. Libraries were prepared by immunoSEQ multiplex PCR; TCRdb keeps only in-frame clonotypes and omits some of them. The table includes fewer than 200,000 clones, approximately 90% detected once. Sequencing was performed on peripheral blood, taken 28 days after the second AZD1222 dose. These receptors all come from an adult who received the AZD1222 COVID-19 vaccine.

The rearrangement links TRBV6-5 to TRBJ2-7, with TRBD2 matching over 7 bases. Germline loops: CDR1 MNHEY, CDR2 SVGAGI. The V gene end was trimmed by 10 bases and the J gene end by 0 bases; junction bases not matched to a gene: 6. There are 13 residues in the CDR3. CDR3 loop: CATAGLDSYEQYF. The CDR3, as DNA: TGTGCCACAGCGGGACTTGACTCCTACGAGCAGTACTTC.

The DNA of the CDR3 is TGTGCCAGCAGCTTCGGACAGGGGACAACTAATGAAAAACTGTTTTTT. Protein product: CASSFGQGTTNEKLFF. This chain joins TRBV13 and TRBJ1-4, with 9 bases aligning to TRBD1. The V segment lost 3 bases and the J segment 0 bases; nucleotides outside the gene matches: 2. This CDR3 comprises 16 residues. The germline gives CDR1 PRHDT, CDR2 FYEKMQ (reference sequence).

This sequence joins TRBV25-1 and TRBJ1-6; D remains unclear. V lost 7 bases and J lost 0, with 10 bases in between. This CDR3 region has 15 residues. Germline CDR1 and CDR2: MGHDK and SYGVNS. CDR3 protein: CASTGSRSYNSPLHF. The CDR3, as DNA: TGTGCCAGCACTGGGTCCCGCTCCTATAATTCACCCCTCCACTTT.

The chain links TRBV19 to TRBJ2-4; perhaps TRBD2 as D (5 bases). Trimming cost V 1 base and J 6 bases, with 7 bases left between them. This CDR3 comprises 13 residues. Germline CDR1 LNHDA, CDR2 SQIVND (reference sequence). The DNA for the CDR3 is TGTGCCAGTAGTATAGGTGGAGGAAACATTCAGTACTTC. Protein product: CASSIGGGNIQYF.

The chain couples TRBV9 to TRBJ1-1; D is uncertain. The germline V and J ends were trimmed by 6 bases and 4 bases, with 7 bases remaining between them. The CDR3 sequence is 11 residues long. CDR1 is SGDLS and CDR2 is YYNGEE in the germline V gene. The CDR3 sequence is CASKWGTEAFF. The CDR3 bases are TGTGCCAGCAAATGGGGCACTGAAGCTTTCTTT.

This clone was found once. At the DNA level, this CDR3 is encoded by other sequences in the same sample as well. The rearrangement joins TRBV5-6 to TRBJ2-3; D possibly uses TRBD1 or TRBD2 (5 bases each). Trimming took off 4 bases at V and 2 bases at J, with 14 bases between the two ends. Germline loops: CDR1 SGHDT, CDR2 YYEEEE. The CDR3 sequence is 15 residues long. CDR3 in DNA: TGTGCCAGCAGCCTGGGGTTGGGGGACACAGATACGCAGTATTTT. Translated, it gives CASSLGLGDTDTQYF.

The CDR3 spells CASSPGTSGNGELFF. The CDR3 nucleotides read TGTGCCAGCAGTCCCGGGACTAGCGGGAACGGGGAGCTGTTTTTT. The genes are TRBV27 and TRBJ2-2; TRBD2 matches 13 bases. After removal of 5 bases from V and 7 bases from J, the junction contained 4 bases not matched to a gene. This CDR3 has 15 residues. In germline, CDR1 is MNHEY, CDR2 SMNVEV (reference sequence).

The chain has TRBV2 and TRBJ2-1; D perhaps matches TRBD1 (5 bases). The CDR3 covers 11 residues. Germline V gene lookup returns CDR1 SNHLY and CDR2 FYNNEI. Trimming removed 6 bases from V and 6 bases from J, with 6 bases in between. CDR3: CASSQGNEQFF. The DNA of the CDR3 is TGTGCCAGCAGCCAGGGCAATGAGCAGTTCTTC.

This clone is a singleton in its sample. The rearrangement uses TRBV6-6 and TRBJ2-1; TRBD2 matches at 12 bases. Germline lookup yields CDR1 MNHNY and CDR2 SVGAGI (reference sequence). There are 18 residues in the CDR3. V lost 5 bases to trimming and J lost 0 bases; unmatched junction nucleotides: 8. The chain's CDR3 is CASSLRTSGIPSYNEQFF. The CDR3 DNA follows: TGTGCCAGCAGTCTCCGGACTAGCGGGATCCCCTCCTACAATGAGCAGTTCTTC.

This clone showed up just a few times. V is TRBV18 and J is TRBJ2-7, with 7 nucleotides matching TRBD2. The germline gives CDR1 KGHSH, CDR2 LQKENI. V was pared by 4 bases and J by 2 bases, with 11 bases of the junction left unmatched. This CDR3 region has 16 residues. CDR3 coding DNA: TGTGCCAGCTCACTTAATCGGCTAGCGGTAACCTACGAGCAGTACTTC. Protein: CASSLNRLAVTYEQYF.

This chain joins TRBV12-3 or TRBV12-4 and TRBJ2-2; D possibly corresponds to TRBD2 (6 bases). The length of the CDR3 is 13 residues. Trimming pared 3 bases from V and 4 bases from J, leaving 6 bases between. This CDR3 is CASSLGGTGELFF. CDR3 nucleotide sequence: TGTGCCAGCAGTTTGGGGGGCACCGGGGAGCTGTTTTTT.

The V call is TRBV6-2 or TRBV6-3, the J call TRBJ1-5; TRBD1 is a possible D gene (5 bases). The V end was cut by 5 bases, the J end by 0 bases, with 14 bases between. The CDR3 loop spans 16 amino acids. Germline-derived CDR1 and CDR2 are MNHEY and SVGEGT. CDR3 residues: CASSPAAGVSNQPQHF. CDR3 DNA: TGTGCCAGCAGTCCGGCGGCGGGGGTTAGCAATCAGCCCCAGCATTTT.

This clone was seen a handful of times. The chain employs TRBV7-8 and TRBJ2-7; 7 bases are shared with TRBD1. Germline values: CDR1 SGHVS, CDR2 FQNEAQ. The trim removed 1 base at V and 4 bases at J, leaving 7 bases unmatched. The CDR3 runs to 15 residues. The CDR3 reads CASSLDDRAFYEQYF. CDR3 DNA: TGTGCCAGCAGCTTAGACGACAGGGCCTTTTACGAGCAGTACTTC.

The rearrangement joins TRBV19 to TRBJ2-7; a weak D match, TRBD2 (5 bases). The V end lost 2 bases, the J end lost 1 base, and 9 bases lay between the germline ends. Per the germline V gene, CDR1 is LNHDA and CDR2 is SQIVND (reference sequence). The CDR3 covers 14 residues. The CDR3 loop reads CASSISLASYEQYF. CDR3 sequence (DNA): TGTGCCAGTAGTATAAGTCTAGCTTCCTACGAGCAGTACTTC.

The chain is built from TRBV12-3 or TRBV12-4 and TRBJ1-2; TRBD1 agrees at 7 bases. The CDR3 sequence is 12 residues long. The junction had 7 bases not matched to a gene; V was cut back by 7 bases and J by 8 bases. DNA for the CDR3: TGTGCCAGCACCGATGACAGGGACGGCTACACCTTC. It specifies CASTDDRDGYTF.

The chain has TRBV5-1 and TRBJ1-1, with a tentative D call TRBD1 (6 bases). Per germline, CDR1 SGHRS and CDR2 YFSETQ. The germline V and J ends were trimmed by 6 bases and 2 bases, with 14 bases remaining between them. This CDR3 comprises 14 residues. CDR3 in DNA: TGCGCCAGCACCTCGACAGGTGCTAACACTGAAGCTTTCTTT. As protein: CASTSTGANTEAFF. Using reference TRBV5-1 and TRBJ1-1 for the parts outside the CDR3, the full variable domain is KAGVTQTPRYLIKTRGQQVTLSCSPISGHRSVSWYQQTPGQGLQFLFEYFSETQRNKGNFPGRFSGRQFSNSRSEMNVSTLELGDSALYLCASTSTGANTEAFFGQGTRLTVV.

This sequence joins TRBV6-6 and TRBJ1-3; D possibly corresponds to TRBD1 (6 bases). The CDR3 length is 16 residues. CDR1 is MNHNY and CDR2 is SVGAGI in the germline V gene (reference sequence). Trimming shortened V by 0 bases and J by 4 bases, and 13 bases separated the two germline ends. The CDR3 spells CASSYSLTGRGNTIYF. As DNA, the CDR3 is TGTGCCAGCAGTTACTCCCTAACAGGGCGGGGAAACACCATATATTTT.

This sequence joins TRBV5-4 and TRBJ2-7, with D possibly matching TRBD1 (5 bases). CDR3 length: 15 amino acids. CDR1 and CDR2 (germline): SGHNT, YYREEE (reference sequence). Deletions cut 4 bases from V and 1 base from J, with 15 bases between. CDR3 coding DNA: TGTGCCAGCAGCCCCCCAGGGTCCCTATCCTACGAGCAGTACTTC. Protein: CASSPPGSLSYEQYF. Variable domain in full (rest from reference TRBV5-4 and TRBJ2-7): ETGVTQSPTHLIKTRGQQVTLRCSSQSGHNTVSWYQQALGQGPQFIFQYYREEENGRGNFPPRFSGLQFPNYSSELNVNALELDDSALYLCASSPPGSLSYEQYFGPGTRLTVT.

This clone was seen more than once but under ten times. The chain couples TRBV7-2 to TRBJ2-7, with 9 bases fitting TRBD1. Trimming cost V 0 bases and J 6 bases; bases outside gene matches: 3. From germline, CDR1 is SGHTA and CDR2 FQGNSA. The CDR3 has 14 residues. Written as DNA, the CDR3 is TGTGCCAGCAGCTTAGCGGGACAGGGATTCGAGCAGTACTTC. This encodes CASSLAGQGFEQYF.

The J gene is TRBJ2-7, the V gene TRBV23-1; 7 positions agree with TRBD2. TRBV23-1 is flagged as an ORF with uncertain function. This CDR3 has 17 amino acids. Losses at the gene ends were 0 bases for V and 4 bases for J; bases not matched to a gene: 12. Here the CDR3 DNA reads TGCGCCAGCAGTCAATCTAAGCGGGACCCACCTTCTTACGAGCAGTACTTC. Protein sequence: CASSQSKRDPPSYEQYF.

The chain combines TRBV28 with TRBJ2-3; 13 bases fit TRBD2. The J segment lost 0 bases and the V segment lost 3 bases, leaving 3 bases of the junction unmatched. CDR3 size: 17 residues. Per the germline V gene, CDR1 is MDHEN and CDR2 is SYDVKM. DNA of the CDR3: TGTGCCAGCAGTTTGTCGGGACTAGCGGGAAGCACAGATACGCAGTATTTT. Protein sequence: CASSLSGLAGSTDTQYF.

CDR3 sequence reads: CASSSGYGYTF. In nucleotides, the CDR3 is TGTGCCAGCAGCTCAGGGTACGGCTACACCTTC. The chain links TRBV7-3 to TRBJ1-2; tentatively, D is TRBD1 (5 bases). V was trimmed by 4 bases and J by 8 bases, leaving 8 bases between them. This CDR3 contains 11 residues. Germline V gene sequence: CDR1 SGHTA, CDR2 FQGTGA.

This sequence joins TRBV30 and TRBJ2-7; the D gene is possibly TRBD2 (5 bases). The CDR3 length is 12 residues. The germline CDR1 and CDR2 sequences are GTSNPN and SVGIG (reference sequence). V was cut by 2 bases and J by 7 bases, with 12 bases left in between. CDR3 protein: CAWSRGPGEQYF. For the CDR3, the DNA is TGTGCCTGGAGTAGAGGCCCGGGGGAGCAGTACTTC.

The rearrangement uses TRBV5-3 and TRBJ1-4, with D possibly TRBD1 on 6 matching bases. TRBV5-3 is identified as an open reading frame with a role that is uncertain. The CDR3 spans 16 residues. Trimming shortened V by 4 bases and J by 7 bases, and 20 bases separated the two germline ends. The CDR3 sequence is CARSLENRAWSEKLFF. In nucleotides, the CDR3 is TGTGCCAGAAGCCTGGAAAACAGGGCCTGGAGTGAAAAACTGTTTTTT.

The chain carries TRBV11-2 and TRBJ1-4, with D possibly TRBD1 on 5 matching bases. This CDR3 has 19 amino acids. Between the trimmed V and J ends, which lost 2 bases and 1 base, there was a span of 20 bases. Germline V CDR1 and CDR2: SGHAT, FQNNGV. The CDR3 bases are TGTGCCAGCAGCTTAAAAGGGGCGCACGATCTTTTAACTAATGAAAAACTGTTTTTT. Translation: CASSLKGAHDLLTNEKLFF.

For this clone: At the DNA level, this CDR3 is encoded by other sequences in the same sample as well. This chain joins TRBV7-2 and TRBJ1-1, with TRBD1 matching over 7 bases. CDR3 size: 14 residues. V shed 3 bases and J 1 base; nucleotides not matched to a gene: 2. CDR1 is SGHTA, CDR2 FQGNSA, per germline. The CDR3 loop is CASSFRDRNTEAFF. Here the CDR3 DNA reads TGTGCCAGCAGCTTTAGGGACAGGAACACTGAAGCTTTCTTT.

The rearrangement links TRBV15 to TRBJ2-2; no reliable D call. Germline V gives CDR1 LNHNV, CDR2 YYDKDF (reference sequence). This CDR3 has 15 residues. The V end lost 0 bases, the J end lost 3 bases, and 8 bases lay between the germline ends. CDR3 coding DNA: TGTGCCACCAGCAGAGACGGGTTATACACCGGGGAGCTGTTTTTT. This codes for CATSRDGLYTGELFF.

The rearrangement joins TRBV5-5 to TRBJ1-4, with 11 bases fitting TRBD1. Unmatched junction bases numbered 11, after V lost 1 base and J lost 3 bases. The germline CDR1 and CDR2 sequences are SGHKS and YYEKEE (reference sequence). This CDR3 comprises 19 residues. The CDR3 nucleotides are TGTGCCAGCAGCTTGATTGGACAGGGGGCGCGAGGGGCTAATGAAAAACTGTTTTTT. This sequence encodes CASSLIGQGARGANEKLFF.